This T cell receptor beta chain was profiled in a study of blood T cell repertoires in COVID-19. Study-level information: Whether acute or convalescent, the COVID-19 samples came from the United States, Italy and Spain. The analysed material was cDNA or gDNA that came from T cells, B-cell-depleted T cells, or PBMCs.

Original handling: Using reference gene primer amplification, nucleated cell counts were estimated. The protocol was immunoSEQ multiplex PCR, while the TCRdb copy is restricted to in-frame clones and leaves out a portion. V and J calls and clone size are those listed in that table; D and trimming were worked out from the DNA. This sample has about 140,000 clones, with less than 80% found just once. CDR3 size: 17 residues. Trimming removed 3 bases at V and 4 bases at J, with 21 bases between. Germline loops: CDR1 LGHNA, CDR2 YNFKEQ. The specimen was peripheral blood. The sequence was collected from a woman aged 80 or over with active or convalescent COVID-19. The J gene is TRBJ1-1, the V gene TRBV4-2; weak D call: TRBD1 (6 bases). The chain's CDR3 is CASSHPQAGALGTEAFF. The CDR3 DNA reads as TGTGCCAGCAGCCACCCTCAGGCGGGGGCCCTTGGCACTGAAGCTTTCTTT.